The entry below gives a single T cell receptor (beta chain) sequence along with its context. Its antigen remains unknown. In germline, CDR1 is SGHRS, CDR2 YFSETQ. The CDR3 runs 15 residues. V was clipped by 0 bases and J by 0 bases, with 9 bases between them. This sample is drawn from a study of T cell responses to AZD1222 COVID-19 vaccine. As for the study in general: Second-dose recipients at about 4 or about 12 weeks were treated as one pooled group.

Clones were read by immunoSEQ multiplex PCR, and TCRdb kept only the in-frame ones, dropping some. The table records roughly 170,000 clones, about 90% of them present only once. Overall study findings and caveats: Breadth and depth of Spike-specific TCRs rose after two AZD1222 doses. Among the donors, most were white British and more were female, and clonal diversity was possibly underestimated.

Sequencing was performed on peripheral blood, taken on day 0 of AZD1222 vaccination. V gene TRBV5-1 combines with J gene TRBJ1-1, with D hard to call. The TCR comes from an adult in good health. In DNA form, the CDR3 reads TGCGCCAGCAGCTTGGAGACATTCATGAACACTGAAGCTTTCTTT. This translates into CASSLETFMNTEAFF.